Below, 3 T cell receptor beta chains from the same sample are listed, as sequenced in a study of blood T cell repertoires in COVID-19. Here immunoSEQ multiplex PCR was the method, and the copy in TCRdb shows in-frame clones only, minus some. Altogether about 100,000 clones are present, around 87% being singletons, with the ten largest covering less than 3.5%. The sample taken for sequencing was peripheral blood. The source of these receptors is a man between 50 and 59 years old with active or convalescent COVID-19.

The chain employs TRBV3-1 (or the pseudogene TRBV3-2) and TRBJ2-3, with TRBD2 identical over 14 bases. Trimming took 1 base from V and 7 from J; bases not matched to a gene: 4. This CDR3 is built from 16 residues. The V gene's germline CDR1 is LGHDT and CDR2 YNNKEL (reference sequence). CDR3 residues: CASSQGLAGGPYTQYF. CDR3 in DNA: TGTGCCAGCAGCCAAGGACTAGCGGGGGGGCCGTATACGCAGTATTTT.

The V call is TRBV5-1, the J call TRBJ1-1; weak D call: TRBD1 (5 bases). Trimming left V 0 bases short and J 0 bases short, with 9 bases between. This CDR3 has 15 amino acids. Per germline, CDR1 SGHRS and CDR2 YFSETQ. CDR3 nucleotide sequence: TGCGCCAGCAGCTTGGAGCCCAGGGTGAACACTGAAGCTTTCTTT. Protein sequence: CASSLEPRVNTEAFF. The complete variable domain, with remaining parts taken from reference TRBV5-1 and TRBJ1-1, reads KAGVTQTPRYLIKTRGQQVTLSCSPISGHRSVSWYQQTPGQGLQFLFEYFSETQRNKGNFPGRFSGRQFSNSRSEMNVSTLELGDSALYLCASSLEPRVNTEAFFGQGTRLTVV.

About this clone itself: No DNA is shown, since the ends of the CDR3 on it are uncertain; the CDR3 is the one TCRdb lists. This chain connects TRBV21-1 to TRBJ2-3; the table gives TRBD2 as D, unverified against the DNA. TRBV21-1 is marked as a pseudogene. Ends included, the CDR3 has 18 residues. CDR3 protein: CASSRGVAGGTSTDTQYF.